Following are 23 T cell receptor beta chains from one sample sequenced in a study of patients and donors after allogeneic stem cell transplantation. TCRdb re-called the RT-PCR reads through MiXCR, storing one row per CDR3 protein. This table has 85,000 to 90,000 distinct CDR3 sequences, approximately 49% appearing once. The sequenced sample consisted of blood, either unsorted or a sorted T cell fraction (not recorded which). All receptors come from a human donor who was either an allogeneic HSCT recipient or a stem cell or donor lymphocyte infusion donor (not recorded which). It is not recorded whose cells these are; they may come from a transplant donor.

V is TRBV6-5 and J is TRBJ1-5, with 7 positions matching TRBD1. CDR1 MNHEY and CDR2 SVGAGI come from the germline V gene. The CDR3 consists of 16 residues. The V and J ends lost 5 bases and 6 bases, in that order; junction bases with no gene match: 13. Here the CDR3 reads CASSPTDRMASQPQHF. CDR3 nucleotide sequence: TGTGCCAGCAGTCCAACGGACAGGATGGCGAGTCAGCCCCAGCATTTT.

This chain links TRBV7-9 with TRBJ1-1; D gene unclear. In germline, CDR1 is SEHNR, CDR2 FQNEAQ (reference sequence). The CDR3 is 15 amino acids. Trimming removed 3 bases at V and 4 bases at J, with 15 bases between. CDR3 loop: CASSFRAGGGTEAFF. As DNA, the CDR3 is TGTGCCAGCAGCTTTCGGGCCGGAGGCGGCACTGAAGCTTTCTTT.

The CDR3 loop is CASSLPLDRETDTDTQYF. CDR3 nucleotide sequence: TGTGCCAGCAGCTTACCACTAGATCGGGAAACGGACACAGATACGCAGTATTTT. This sequence joins TRBV11-2 and TRBJ2-3; TRBD2 might be the D (5 bases). Trimming left V 2 bases short and J 2 bases short, with 20 bases between. In germline, CDR1 is SGHAT, CDR2 FQNNGV. This CDR3 is built from 18 residues.

The chain uses TRBV4-2 and TRBJ1-4; D is undetermined. CDR1 is LGHNA, CDR2 YNFKEQ, per germline. The V gene lost 2 bases and the J gene lost 0 bases, with 16 bases spanning the gap. This CDR3 is built from 18 residues. CDR3 DNA: TGTGCCAGCAGCCAATCTTTAGGGAGGGCTGCAACTAATGAAAAACTGTTTTTT. Protein product: CASSQSLGRAATNEKLFF.

The rearrangement joins TRBV7-9 to TRBJ1-6; 9 bases match TRBD1. The CDR3 consists of 14 residues. Trimming took 6 bases from V and 7 from J; bases not matched to a gene: 4. Per germline, CDR1 SEHNR and CDR2 FQNEAQ (reference sequence). CDR3 sequence (DNA): TGTGCCAGCAGGACGACAGGGGGAAATTCACCCCTCCACTTT. Translated: CASRTTGGNSPLHF.

This clonotype was seen a handful of times. The genes are TRBV6-5 and TRBJ1-6; D possibly corresponds to TRBD1 (5 bases). The V end was cut by 4 bases, the J end by 9 bases, with 10 bases between. Germline V lookup: CDR1 MNHEY, CDR2 SVGAGI. The CDR3 contains 13 residues. The CDR3 loop is CASSSPGFSPLHF. The CDR3 DNA follows: TGTGCCAGCAGTTCTCCAGGGTTTTCACCCCTCCACTTT.

The table lists this clonotype with a few counts. This chain links TRBV11-2 with TRBJ1-1, with D unclear. CDR3 length: 14 residues. The V gene lost 5 bases and the J gene lost 1 base, with 11 bases spanning the gap. In germline, CDR1 is SGHAT, CDR2 FQNNGV. CDR3 coding DNA: TGTGCCAGCAGCCTACAAGCTCAGAACACTGAAGCTTTCTTT. Protein sequence: CASSLQAQNTEAFF.

This clonotype was found a few times. As DNA, the CDR3 is TGTGCCAGCAGTTTATGGGACCGCCTTTCCTTAGGGGGCTACACCTTC. Its protein product is CASSLWDRLSLGGYTF. The V call is TRBV12-3 or TRBV12-4, the J call TRBJ1-2; TRBD1 might be the D (5 bases). Trimming took 2 bases from V and 8 from J, leaving 21 bases between them. The CDR3 runs 16 residues.

The rearrangement joins TRBV5-5 to TRBJ1-1; D gene unclear. Germline V gene data show CDR1 as SGHKS and CDR2 as YYEKEE (reference sequence). Trimming removed 1 base from V and 2 bases from J, with 15 bases in between. The length of the CDR3 is 16 residues. The CDR3 spells CASSLWKGSSNTEAFF. CDR3 DNA: TGTGCCAGCAGCTTGTGGAAGGGCTCCTCAAACACTGAAGCTTTCTTT.

The genes are TRBV15 and TRBJ1-5; 8 bases agree with TRBD1. After removal of 6 bases from V and 2 bases from J, the junction contained 15 bases not matched to a gene. This CDR3 comprises 18 residues. Per the germline V gene, CDR1 is LNHNV and CDR2 is YYDKDF (reference sequence). CDR3 residues: CATRREGQGEFGNQPQHF. The CDR3 DNA is TGTGCCACCAGAAGGGAAGGACAGGGTGAATTTGGCAATCAGCCCCAGCATTTT.

This clonotype was picked up a small number of times. The J gene is TRBJ1-1, the V gene TRBV3-1; TRBD1 might be the D (6 bases). Germline V lookup: CDR1 LGHDT, CDR2 YNNKEL (reference sequence). V lost 2 bases, J lost 1 base, and 11 bases lay in between. CDR3 length: 15 amino acids. The CDR3 DNA sequence: TGTGCCAGCAGCCAACTGGCAGGGGCGAACACTGAAGCTTTCTTT. Its translation: CASSQLAGANTEAFF.

The chain combines TRBV14 with TRBJ1-1; 10 nucleotides align to TRBD1. The trim removed 2 bases at V and 4 bases at J, leaving 16 bases unmatched. Germline V gene sequence: CDR1 SGHDN, CDR2 FVKESK. This CDR3 is built from 19 residues. The CDR3 reads CASSQPKPGQGKGGTEAFF. CDR3 DNA sequence: TGTGCCAGCAGCCAACCCAAACCGGGACAGGGGAAGGGTGGCACTGAAGCTTTCTTT.

A few counts support this clonotype. This chain links TRBV12-3 or TRBV12-4 with TRBJ1-2; a possible D gene is TRBD1 (5 bases). Trimming took off 2 bases at V and 3 bases at J, with 16 bases between the two ends. This CDR3 region has 16 residues. The chain's CDR3 is CASSLRRISGDYGYTF. The CDR3 region has the DNA TGTGCCAGCAGTTTAAGGCGGATCTCGGGGGACTATGGCTACACCTTC.

This clonotype was seen only a few times. The V gene is TRBV12-3 or TRBV12-4, the J gene TRBJ1-1; D unclear. There are 13 residues in the CDR3. V was trimmed by 5 bases and J by 10 bases, leaving 17 bases between them. In DNA, the CDR3 is TGTGCCAGCAGTATCGGGCCCTCACTGGGAGCTTTCTTT. The encoded protein is CASSIGPSLGAFF.

CDR3 sequence: CASSQEPTSEAFF. The CDR3 DNA sequence: TGTGCCAGCAGCCAAGAACCGACTTCTGAAGCTTTCTTT. This chain joins TRBV4-2 and TRBJ1-1; D remains unclear. Germline CDR1 reads LGHNA; CDR2 reads YNFKEQ. CDR3 size: 13 residues. The V and J ends lost 0 bases and 6 bases respectively, with 8 bases between them.

This clonotype was observed a handful of times. The chain couples TRBV20-1 to TRBJ2-7; tentative D call: TRBD1 (6 bases). With 6 bases removed from V and 3 bases from J, the gap between germline ends came to 9 bases. Looked up from germline, CDR1 is DFQATT and CDR2 is SNEGSKA (reference sequence). CDR3 size: 11 residues. CDR3 sequence reads: CSAPTGYEQYF. CDR3 nucleotides: TGCAGTGCACCGACAGGCTACGAGCAGTACTTC.

J is TRBJ1-5 and V is TRBV5-6, with 7 bases aligning to TRBD1. V lost 4 bases to trimming and J lost 6 bases; unmatched junction nucleotides: 4. CDR3 length equals 13 residues. The germline CDR1 and CDR2 sequences are SGHDT and YYEEEE. The CDR3 DNA reads TGTGCCAGCAGCCAGGGGGGGCTTCAGCCCCAGCATTTT. Its translation: CASSQGGLQPQHF.

The chain combines TRBV28 with TRBJ1-5; D call uncertain. The CDR3 extends over 15 amino acids. V shed 5 bases and J shed 2 bases, with 13 bases lying between them. Germline V gene sequence: CDR1 MDHEN, CDR2 SYDVKM. The chain's CDR3 is CASSVERVGNQPQHF. In nucleotides, the CDR3 is TGTGCCAGCAGTGTGGAGCGAGTGGGCAATCAGCCCCAGCATTTT.

This clonotype was picked up a small number of times. The chain employs TRBV28 and TRBJ1-1; a possible D gene is TRBD1 (5 bases). The CDR3 consists of 14 residues. Trimming left V 6 bases short and J 3 bases short, with 14 bases between. Germline CDR1 MDHEN, CDR2 SYDVKM. CDR3 coding DNA: TGTGCCAGCAGCCCGGGACTCGGGTACACTGAAGCTTTCTTT. Residues: CASSPGLGYTEAFF.

The chain employs TRBV28 and TRBJ1-1, with D uncertain. Germline V gene data show CDR1 as MDHEN and CDR2 as SYDVKM. Trimming shortened V by 5 bases and J by 2 bases, and 6 bases separated the two germline ends. CDR3 size: 12 residues. CDR3: CASSIYNTEAFF. The DNA of the CDR3 is TGTGCCAGCAGTATATACAACACTGAAGCTTTCTTT.

This clonotype came up once. The CDR3: CASSPQSSSGELFF. The CDR3 coding sequence is TGTGCCAGCAGTCCGCAATCTAGTTCCGGGGAGCTGTTTTTT. V usage is TRBV12-3 or TRBV12-4 and J usage is TRBJ2-2; D uncertain. This CDR3 is 14 amino acids long. With 5 bases removed from V and 6 bases from J, the gap between germline ends came to 13 bases.

The V and J genes are TRBV27 and TRBJ1-1; TRBD1 aligns across 7 bases. The CDR3 sequence is 17 residues long. In germline, CDR1 is MNHEY, CDR2 SMNVEV (reference sequence). Trimming took 2 bases from V and 3 from J; bases not matched to a gene: 12. The chain's CDR3 is CASSLKGQLFVDTEAFF. CDR3 sequence (DNA): TGTGCCAGCAGTTTAAAGGGACAGTTGTTTGTGGACACTGAAGCTTTCTTT.

The V call is TRBV29-1, the J call TRBJ1-4; D remains ambiguous. This CDR3 is 16 amino acids long. The germline V gene encodes CDR1 SQVTM and CDR2 ANQGSEA. With 1 base removed from V and 3 bases from J, the gap between germline ends came to 15 bases. The CDR3: CSVEAAEGPSNEKLFF. In nucleotides, the CDR3 is TGCAGCGTTGAAGCGGCCGAGGGTCCCTCTAATGAAAAACTGTTTTTT.